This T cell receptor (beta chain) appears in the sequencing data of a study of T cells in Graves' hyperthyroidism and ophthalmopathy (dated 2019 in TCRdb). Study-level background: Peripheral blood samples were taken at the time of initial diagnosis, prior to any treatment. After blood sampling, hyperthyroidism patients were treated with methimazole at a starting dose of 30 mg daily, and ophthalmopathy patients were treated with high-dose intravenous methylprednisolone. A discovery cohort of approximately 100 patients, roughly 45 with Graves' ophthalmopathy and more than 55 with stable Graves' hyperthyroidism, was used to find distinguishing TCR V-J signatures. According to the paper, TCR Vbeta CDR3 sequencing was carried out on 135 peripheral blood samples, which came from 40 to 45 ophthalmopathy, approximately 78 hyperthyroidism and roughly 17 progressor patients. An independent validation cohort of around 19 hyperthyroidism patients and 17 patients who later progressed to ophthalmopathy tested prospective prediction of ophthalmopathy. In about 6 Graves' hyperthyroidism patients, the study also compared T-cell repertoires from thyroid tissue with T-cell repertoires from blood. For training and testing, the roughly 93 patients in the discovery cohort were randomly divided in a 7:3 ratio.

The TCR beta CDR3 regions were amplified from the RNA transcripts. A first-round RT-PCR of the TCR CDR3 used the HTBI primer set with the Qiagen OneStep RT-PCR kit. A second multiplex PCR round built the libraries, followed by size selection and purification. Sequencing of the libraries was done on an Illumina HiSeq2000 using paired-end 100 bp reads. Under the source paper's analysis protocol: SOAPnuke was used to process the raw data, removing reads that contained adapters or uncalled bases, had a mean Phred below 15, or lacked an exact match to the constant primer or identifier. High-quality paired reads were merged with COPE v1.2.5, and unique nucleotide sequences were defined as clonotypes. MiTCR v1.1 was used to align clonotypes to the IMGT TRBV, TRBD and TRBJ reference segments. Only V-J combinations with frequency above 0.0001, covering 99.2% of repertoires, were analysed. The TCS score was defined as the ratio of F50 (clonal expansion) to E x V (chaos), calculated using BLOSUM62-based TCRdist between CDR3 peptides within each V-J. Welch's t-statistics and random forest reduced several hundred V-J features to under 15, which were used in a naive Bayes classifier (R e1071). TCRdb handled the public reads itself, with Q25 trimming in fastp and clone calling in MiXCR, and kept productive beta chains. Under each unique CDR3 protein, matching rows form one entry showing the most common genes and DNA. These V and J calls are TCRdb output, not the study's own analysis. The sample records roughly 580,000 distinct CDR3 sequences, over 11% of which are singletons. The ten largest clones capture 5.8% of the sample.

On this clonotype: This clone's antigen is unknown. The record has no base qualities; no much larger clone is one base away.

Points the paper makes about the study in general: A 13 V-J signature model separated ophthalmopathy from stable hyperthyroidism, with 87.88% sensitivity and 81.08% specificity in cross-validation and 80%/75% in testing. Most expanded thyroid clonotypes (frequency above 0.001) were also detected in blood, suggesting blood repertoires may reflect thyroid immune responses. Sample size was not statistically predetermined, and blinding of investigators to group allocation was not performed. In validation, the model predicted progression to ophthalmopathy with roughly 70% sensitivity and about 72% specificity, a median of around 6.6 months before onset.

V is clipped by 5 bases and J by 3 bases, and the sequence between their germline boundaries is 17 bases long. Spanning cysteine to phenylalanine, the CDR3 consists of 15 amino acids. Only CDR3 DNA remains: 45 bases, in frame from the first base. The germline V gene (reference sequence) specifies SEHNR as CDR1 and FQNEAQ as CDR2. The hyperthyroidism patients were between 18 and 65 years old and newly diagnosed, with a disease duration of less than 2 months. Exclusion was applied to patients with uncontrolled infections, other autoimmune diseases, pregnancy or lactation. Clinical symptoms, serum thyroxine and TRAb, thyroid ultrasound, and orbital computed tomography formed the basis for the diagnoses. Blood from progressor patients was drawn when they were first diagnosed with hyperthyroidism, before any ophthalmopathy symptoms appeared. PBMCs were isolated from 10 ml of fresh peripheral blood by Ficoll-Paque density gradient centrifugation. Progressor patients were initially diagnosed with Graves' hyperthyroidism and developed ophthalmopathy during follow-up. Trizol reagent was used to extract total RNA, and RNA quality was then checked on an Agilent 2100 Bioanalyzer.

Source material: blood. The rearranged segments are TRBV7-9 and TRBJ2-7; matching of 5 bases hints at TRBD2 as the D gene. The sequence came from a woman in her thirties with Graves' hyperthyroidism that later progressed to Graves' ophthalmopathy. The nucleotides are TGTGCCAGCAGCCCCGCCCTAGCTCAGAGCTACGAGCAGTACTTC. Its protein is CASSPALAQSYEQYF.